Sequencing of this TCR beta chain was carried out in a study of cytomegalovirus exposure and HLA in healthy donors. The germline CDR1 and CDR2 sequences are MDHEN and SYDVKM. The CDR3 has 14 residues. V was cut by 6 bases and J by 5 bases, with 14 bases left in between. The data were produced by immunoSEQ multiplex PCR, yet TCRdb's version contains in-frame clones alone and is incomplete. The profile covers approximately 100,000 clones, with around 93% appearing a single time and 1.1% taken by the ten largest. The clonotype comes from a woman aged 25 to 39 in good health and CMV-seropositive. The rearrangement uses TRBV28 and TRBJ1-5, with a tentative D call TRBD1 (5 bases). Specimen: PBMCs. Written as DNA, the CDR3 is TGTGCCAGCAGCCGCAGGGTTGGGTATCAGCCCCAGCATTTT. Its protein product is CASSRRVGYQPQHF.